What follows describes a single T cell receptor beta chain. What it binds is unknown. The record originates from a study of shared clonotypes between healthy human individuals. Points from the study as a whole: The sharing of approximately 4.6% of naive CD4 clonotypes was seen across a handful of donors.

There were only Caucasian adults among the donors, and all lived in Nashville, Tennessee. The authors distributed each subset's genomic DNA evenly over several immunoSEQ plates. Authors' processing steps: Filtering of immunoSEQ junctional sequences could not match full-length read filtering. Clones were read by immunoSEQ multiplex PCR, and TCRdb kept only the in-frame ones, dropping some. The V and J calls and clone size are taken from that table; D and trimming were inferred from the DNA. This repertoire shows around 1.5 million clones, around 98% found once; its top ten account for about 0.4%. Germline CDR1 and CDR2: SGHRS and YFSETQ. The V gene end was trimmed by 7 bases and the J gene end by 2 bases; junction bases not matched to a gene: 10. The CDR3 is 16 amino acids.

The receptor's source is a man aged 30 to 45 in good health. Sequencing was carried out using naive CD4+ T cells sorted from blood. Subset specified: CD45RA+ positively selected. This chain uses TRBV5-1 with TRBJ1-4; 8 nucleotides match TRBD1. The chain's CDR3 is CASRGQGAGTNEKLFF. In DNA, the CDR3 is TGCGCCAGCCGGGGGCAGGGGGCTGGGACTAATGAAAAACTGTTTTTT.